The rows below give T cell receptor beta chains drawn from one sample of a study of Graves' ophthalmopathy and Graves' hyperthyroidism. TCRdb called the multiplex PCR reads again in MiXCR, with one record for every CDR3 protein. The sample has around 1,000,000 distinct CDR3 sequences, 36% seen once; the top ten hold over 8.5%. Sequences were obtained from peripheral blood or thyroid tissue (not recorded which). All receptors derive from an adult man with Graves' hyperthyroidism. CDR3s include the opening cysteine and the closing phenylalanine or tryptophan. Fields, in order: clone size, J gene, V gene, CDR3 protein. Clone sizes are given selectively: once, few, many, or a class where the clone is expanded.

size: few; J: TRBJ2-5; V: TRBV29-1; CDR3: CSVRGQVQYF
size: NA; J: TRBJ1-1; V: TRBV20-1; CDR3: CSAPGTGESFNTEAFF
size: few; J: TRBJ1-2; V: TRBV11-2; CDR3: CASSSGTDSIGYTF
size: NA; J: TRBJ2-2; V: TRBV5-4; CDR3: CASSLGGQLFF
size: few; J: TRBJ1-2; V: TRBV19; CDR3: CASSIGGGDGYGYTF
size: many; J: TRBJ1-6; V: TRBV13; CDR3: CASSRSSLNSPLHF
size: NA; J: TRBJ1-1; V: TRBV10-3; CDR3: CAISASSPQPGTGGRNTEAFF
size: many; J: TRBJ1-5; V: TRBV6-6; CDR3: CASSWTGISNQPQHF
size: NA; J: TRBJ2-5; V: TRBV15; CDR3: CATSRDRGNQPQYF
size: NA; J: TRBJ1-2; V: TRBV7-9; CDR3: CASSWSPNYGYTF
size: NA; J: TRBJ1-5; V: TRBV5-1; CDR3: CASSWGQGEDQPQHF
size: few; J: TRBJ2-7; V: TRBV27; CDR3: CASRLQGEYEQYF
size: many; J: TRBJ2-7; V: TRBV9; CDR3: CASSARGGEVYEQYF
size: NA; J: TRBJ2-3; V: TRBV5-1; CDR3: CASRTSSTDTQYF
size: NA; J: TRBJ2-7; V: TRBV9; CDR3: CASSGSGTDREQYF
size: NA; J: TRBJ2-7; V: TRBV6-1; CDR3: CASSVASKGAYEQYF
size: many; J: TRBJ2-2; V: TRBV10-3; CDR3: CAISDPTARGANTGELFF
size: NA; J: TRBJ2-5; V: TRBV11-1; CDR3: CASSLGIASRSTETQYF
size: many; J: TRBJ2-2; V: TRBV7-2; CDR3: CASSLRLAGSNTGELFF
size: many; J: TRBJ1-6; V: TRBV9; CDR3: CASSDEKQGPDSPLHF
size: many; J: TRBJ2-3; V: TRBV7-7; CDR3: CASSLAETDTQYF
size: NA; J: TRBJ1-3; V: TRBV29-1; CDR3: CRLIGAGNTIYF